One and the same sample provided the 19 T cell receptor beta chains below, sequenced in a study of blood T cell repertoires in COVID-19. Method: immunoSEQ multiplex PCR; TCRdb's copy keeps in-frame clones and lacks some. The sample has tens of thousands of clones, 82% seen once. Sequencing input: peripheral blood. The receptors were gathered from a woman aged 80 or over with acute or convalescent COVID-19.

The rearrangement links TRBV27 to TRBJ2-5; 10 bases align to TRBD1. The CDR3 sequence is 14 residues long. CDR1 and CDR2 (germline): MNHEY, SMNVEV (reference sequence). Trimming took 3 bases from V and 5 from J; bases not matched to a gene: 3. In DNA, the CDR3 is TGTGCCAGCAGTTTCTCGGACAGGGGGGAGACCCAGTACTTC. Translated: CASSFSDRGETQYF.

J is TRBJ2-7 and V is TRBV27; the D gene is possibly TRBD1 (6 bases). The germline V and J ends were trimmed by 2 bases and 1 base, with 9 bases remaining between them. Germline V gene data show CDR1 as MNHEY and CDR2 as SMNVEV (reference sequence). The length of the CDR3 is 14 residues. The DNA for the CDR3 is TGTGCCAGCAGTTTAGAGGGGGATTCCTACGAGCAGTACTTC. Translated, it gives CASSLEGDSYEQYF.

The chain joins TRBV30 to TRBJ2-1; 15 positions agree with TRBD2. Per the germline V gene, CDR1 is GTSNPN and CDR2 is SVGIG (reference sequence). With 2 bases clipped from V and 9 bases from J, the junction kept 2 bases outside the gene matches. The CDR3 has 14 amino acids. This CDR3 reads CAWSKGLAGGEQFF. As DNA, the CDR3 is TGTGCCTGGAGTAAGGGACTAGCGGGGGGTGAGCAGTTCTTC.

The chain is built from TRBV11-2 and TRBJ2-3; D is perhaps TRBD1 (5 bases). V was pared by 0 bases and J by 1 base, with 5 bases between. Per the germline V gene, CDR1 is SGHAT and CDR2 is FQNNGV. This CDR3 region has 14 residues. This CDR3 reads CASSLEGGTDTQYF. The CDR3 region has the DNA TGTGCCAGCAGCTTAGAAGGGGGCACAGATACGCAGTATTTT.

The chain is built from TRBV6-5 and TRBJ2-2, with 13 bases that match TRBD2. The CDR3 totals 15 residues. After removal of 2 bases from V and 14 bases from J, the junction contained 8 bases not matched to a gene. Germline V gene data show CDR1 as MNHEY and CDR2 as SVGAGI. This CDR3 reads CASSYRGLAGADLFF. The CDR3 DNA follows: TGTGCCAGCAGTTACCGCGGACTAGCGGGAGCCGACCTGTTTTTT.

This clone was observed a handful of times. The V and J genes are TRBV9 and TRBJ1-1; D gene ambiguous. V shed 4 bases and J shed 4 bases, with 17 bases lying between them. Germline CDR1 and CDR2: SGDLS and YYNGEE. The CDR3 length is 15 residues. The CDR3 sequence: CASSPRRVPSTEAFF. As DNA, the CDR3 is TGTGCCAGCAGCCCTAGGCGTGTCCCTAGCACTGAAGCTTTCTTT.

The chain carries TRBV28 and TRBJ2-2; D remains ambiguous. This CDR3 has 15 amino acids. The V gene lost 2 bases and the J gene lost 0 bases, with 7 bases spanning the gap. Per germline, CDR1 MDHEN and CDR2 SYDVKM. CDR3 coding DNA: TGTGCCAGCAGTTTAGTGGCAGCGAACACCGGGGAGCTGTTTTTT. It translates to CASSLVAANTGELFF.

J is TRBJ2-3 and V is TRBV2, with no clear D. The V end lost 0 bases, the J end lost 1 base, and 11 bases lay between the germline ends. The CDR3 loop spans 16 amino acids. Germline lookup yields CDR1 SNHLY and CDR2 FYNNEI. CDR3 DNA: TGTGCCAGCAGTGAAGCACAGACGACGCGCACAGATACGCAGTATTTT. This gives the protein CASSEAQTTRTDTQYF.

This chain links TRBV2 with TRBJ1-5; the D gene is possibly TRBD1 (5 bases). Trimming shortened V by 6 bases and J by 1 base, and 13 bases separated the two germline ends. The CDR3 has 15 amino acids. CDR1 SNHLY and CDR2 FYNNEI come from the germline V gene. CDR3 region: CASSLRRDSNQPQHF. The CDR3 nucleotides read TGTGCCAGCAGCCTGAGGAGGGACAGCAATCAGCCCCAGCATTTT.

The sample holds a few counts of this clone. The CDR3 protein is CASSHVGGRNYGYTF. The CDR3 DNA sequence: TGTGCCAGCAGCCACGTTGGGGGCCGCAACTATGGCTACACCTTC. This sequence joins TRBV3-1 (or the pseudogene TRBV3-2) and TRBJ1-2, with D tentatively TRBD1 (6 bases). The V gene's germline CDR1 is LGHDT and CDR2 YNNKEL (reference sequence). V shed 3 bases and J shed 2 bases, with 13 bases lying between them. The CDR3 consists of 15 residues.

The chain joins TRBV19 to TRBJ2-5; weak D call: TRBD1 (6 bases). Trimming took 4 bases from V and 1 from J, leaving 13 bases between them. This CDR3 contains 15 residues. CDR1 is LNHDA, CDR2 SQIVND, per germline (reference sequence). The CDR3 sequence is CASSTRWTVQETQYF. CDR3 bases: TGTGCCAGTAGTACCCGCTGGACAGTCCAAGAGACCCAGTACTTC.

The rearrangement joins TRBV7-9 to TRBJ2-5; 9 bases fit TRBD1. Germline V gene sequence: CDR1 SEHNR, CDR2 FQNEAQ (reference sequence). Losses at the gene ends were 3 bases for V and 1 base for J; bases not matched to a gene: 0. This CDR3 has 14 amino acids. CDR3 coding DNA: TGTGCCAGCAGCTTGACAGGGGGCCAAGAGACCCAGTACTTC. Translated: CASSLTGGQETQYF.

The chain joins TRBV5-1 to TRBJ2-2; TRBD1 is a possible D gene (6 bases). Germline values: CDR1 SGHRS, CDR2 YFSETQ. This CDR3 spans 17 amino acids. V lost 0 bases to trimming and J lost 4 bases, with 16 bases between them. The CDR3 is CASSLVVGTGSTGELFF. For the CDR3, the DNA is TGCGCCAGCAGCTTGGTGGTCGGTACAGGGAGCACCGGGGAGCTGTTTTTT. Drawing the rest from reference TRBV5-1 and TRBJ2-2, the complete variable domain is KAGVTQTPRYLIKTRGQQVTLSCSPISGHRSVSWYQQTPGQGLQFLFEYFSETQRNKGNFPGRFSGRQFSNSRSEMNVSTLELGDSALYLCASSLVVGTGSTGELFFGEGSRLTVL.

This clone was observed many times. The gene calls are TRBV5-1 and TRBJ1-3; no clear D gene. This CDR3 contains 15 residues. The ends were cut back, 1 base at V and 1 base at J, with 9 bases in the middle. CDR1 is SGHRS and CDR2 is YFSETQ in the germline V gene. The CDR3 loop is CASSLLSGSGNTIYF. The CDR3 region has the DNA TGCGCCAGCAGCTTGTTATCGGGGTCTGGAAACACCATATATTTT.

This chain connects TRBV27 to TRBJ2-6, with D unclear. The CDR3 has 14 residues. V shed 3 bases and J shed 0 bases, with 3 bases lying between them. Germline values: CDR1 MNHEY, CDR2 SMNVEV (reference sequence). The CDR3 loop is CASSFYSGANVLTF. CDR3 DNA: TGTGCCAGCAGTTTCTACTCTGGGGCCAACGTCCTGACTTTC.

V is TRBV28 and J is TRBJ1-6; tentative D call: TRBD1 (5 bases). The CDR3 has 15 amino acids. Germline assignment: CDR1 MDHEN and CDR2 SYDVKM. V lost 7 bases, J lost 10 bases, and 20 bases lay in between. CDR3 region: CASKPSWGDDSPLHF. As DNA, the CDR3 is TGTGCCAGCAAACCATCGTGGGGGGATGACTCACCCCTCCACTTT.

The gene calls are TRBV3-1 (or the pseudogene TRBV3-2) and TRBJ1-3; D remains unclear. V lost 7 bases to trimming and J lost 5 bases, with 15 bases between them. Germline assignment: CDR1 LGHDT and CDR2 YNNKEL (reference sequence). CDR3 length: 14 amino acids. The DNA of the CDR3 is TGTGCCAGCACCCCGTCGAGGTTACGAAACACCATATATTTT. Translation: CASTPSRLRNTIYF.

V usage is TRBV5-6 and J usage is TRBJ1-6, with a tentative D call TRBD1 (5 bases). Per the germline V gene, CDR1 is SGHDT and CDR2 is YYEEEE. The CDR3 has 16 residues. Trimming took off 6 bases at V and 0 bases at J, with 13 bases between the two ends. CDR3 loop: CASTGGRSSYNSPLHF. CDR3 coding DNA: TGTGCCAGCACCGGGGGGAGGAGCTCCTATAATTCACCCCTCCACTTT.

The chain is built from TRBV19 and TRBJ1-4; a possible D gene is TRBD1 (5 bases). The germline gives CDR1 LNHDA, CDR2 SQIVND (reference sequence). Trimming stripped 4 bases from V and 7 bases from J, with 10 bases between. The CDR3 contains 13 residues. CDR3 region: CASSTQGTEKLFF. The DNA of the CDR3 is TGTGCCAGTAGTACGCAGGGCACTGAAAAACTGTTTTTT.